The 29 T cell receptor beta chains below come from one sample, sequenced in a study of blood T cell repertoires in COVID-19. Generated by immunoSEQ multiplex PCR, the TCRdb table keeps only in-frame clones and is missing some. Of a few hundred thousand clones listed, roughly 86% are singletons. Sequenced material: PBMCs or T cells enriched from blood (not recorded which). The receptors originated from a woman aged 45-65 years who had been exposed to COVID-19.

This clone was found once. V usage is TRBV7-2 and J usage is TRBJ2-2; 7 bases align to TRBD1. After removal of 3 bases from V and 1 base from J, the junction contained 5 bases not matched to a gene. Germline CDR1 SGHTA, CDR2 FQGNSA. This CDR3 region has 16 residues. CDR3 sequence: CASSFQRTGNTGELFF. The CDR3 region has the DNA TGTGCCAGCAGCTTTCAACGGACAGGGAACACCGGGGAGCTGTTTTTT.

The gene calls are TRBV25-1 and TRBJ1-6; D is uncertain. The V gene lost 3 bases and the J gene lost 4 bases, with 19 bases spanning the gap. CDR3 length: 18 amino acids. Germline loops: CDR1 MGHDK, CDR2 SYGVNS. CDR3 sequence (DNA): TGTGCCAGCAGTGAGGTGTGCCCAGATTTTCTTTATAATTCACCCCTCCACTTT. Translated: CASSEVCPDFLYNSPLHF.

This chain connects TRBV6-2 or TRBV6-3 to TRBJ1-5; 7 bases map to TRBD1. V was clipped by 4 bases and J by 10 bases; unmatched bases: 10. Per germline, CDR1 MNHEY and CDR2 SVGEGT. The CDR3 consists of 14 residues. The CDR3 nucleotides read TGTGCCAGCAGTTCGGACAGGCAGACGGAACCCCAGCATTTT. It translates to CASSSDRQTEPQHF.

The V gene is TRBV28, the J gene TRBJ1-6; 7 nucleotides align to TRBD1. This CDR3 comprises 14 residues. The germline CDR1 and CDR2 sequences are MDHEN and SYDVKM. V was pared by 6 bases and J by 10 bases, with 9 bases of the junction left unmatched. The CDR3 sequence is CASSLPGGQSPLHF. In nucleotides, the CDR3 is TGTGCCAGCAGCCTGCCAGGGGGGCAATCACCCCTCCACTTT.

This clone has only one observation. The chain joins TRBV7-9 to TRBJ2-7; D might be TRBD1 (7 bases). This CDR3 spans 15 amino acids. CDR1 is SEHNR, CDR2 FQNEAQ, per germline (reference sequence). V was clipped by 5 bases and J by 2 bases, with 16 bases between them. This chain's CDR3 is CASSRYAGGTYEQYF. In DNA form, the CDR3 reads TGTGCCAGCAGCCGATACGCAGGGGGGACCTACGAGCAGTACTTC.

J is TRBJ1-2 and V is TRBV27, with D tentatively TRBD1 (5 bases). Trimming removed 6 bases at V and 4 bases at J, with 9 bases between. The CDR3 is 12 residues long. Germline V gives CDR1 MNHEY, CDR2 SMNVEV (reference sequence). The DNA for the CDR3 is TGTGCCAGCAGGGCAGGGCTCTATGGCTACACCTTC. Translated: CASRAGLYGYTF.

The chain links TRBV4-2 to TRBJ2-2; 7 bases agree with TRBD1. This CDR3 is 16 amino acids long. J gave up 4 bases and V 1 base, and 6 bases lay outside the gene matches. Germline assignment: CDR1 LGHNA and CDR2 YNFKEQ. The CDR3 DNA follows: TGTGCCAGCAGCCAAGTCCCCGGACAGGCCACCGGGGAGCTGTTTTTT. This codes for CASSQVPGQATGELFF.

This clone has a handful of counts. The chain recombines TRBV5-5 with TRBJ2-3, with 8 bases lining up with TRBD2. V dropped 0 bases and J dropped 6; count of bases not matched to a gene: 6. CDR1 and CDR2 (germline): SGHKS, YYEKEE (reference sequence). This CDR3 has 15 amino acids. The CDR3 nucleotides read TGTGCCAGCAGCTTGGGTAGCGGGGTAGCGGATACGCAGTATTTT. It encodes CASSLGSGVADTQYF.

The chain carries TRBV5-4 and TRBJ1-4; D gene ambiguous. The germline V gene encodes CDR1 SGHNT and CDR2 YYREEE (reference sequence). The CDR3 consists of 14 residues. Trimming took 3 bases from V and 12 from J, leaving 18 bases between them. The CDR3 loop is CASSSPKTGTELFF. The CDR3 nucleotides are TGTGCCAGCAGCTCCCCCAAGACCGGAACAGAACTGTTTTTT.

The rearrangement links TRBV7-2 to TRBJ2-5; the match to TRBD2 covers 14 bases. V lost 5 bases to trimming and J lost 2 bases; unmatched junction nucleotides: 4. There are 16 residues in the CDR3. CDR1 is SGHTA, CDR2 FQGNSA, per germline. CDR3 in amino acids: CASSPGLAGVQETQYF. The CDR3 nucleotides are TGTGCCAGCAGCCCGGGACTAGCGGGGGTGCAAGAGACCCAGTACTTC.

This chain uses TRBV27 with TRBJ2-7; possible D gene TRBD2, 6 bases. Germline V gives CDR1 MNHEY, CDR2 SMNVEV (reference sequence). The CDR3 runs 14 residues. V was clipped by 2 bases and J by 0 bases, with 8 bases between them. The CDR3 coding sequence is TGTGCCAGCAGTTTACGCGGGGTCTCCTACGAGCAGTACTTC. Its protein is CASSLRGVSYEQYF.

This chain uses TRBV28 with TRBJ1-2; tentatively, D is TRBD1 (6 bases). Trimming pared 8 bases from V and 7 bases from J, leaving 20 bases between. CDR3 length: 14 residues. CDR1 is MDHEN and CDR2 is SYDVKM in the germline V gene. The CDR3 DNA follows: TGTGCCAGCCGCTCCCGACAGGTTATGTCTGGCTACACCTTC. This codes for CASRSRQVMSGYTF.

This clone was seen only once. The V gene is TRBV5-1, the J gene TRBJ1-1, with D perhaps TRBD1 (5 bases). The V end lost 3 bases, the J end lost 2 bases, and 11 bases lay between the germline ends. This CDR3 is 14 amino acids long. Germline V gene sequence: CDR1 SGHRS, CDR2 YFSETQ. CDR3 nucleotides: TGCGCCAGCAGCTCTGACAGCTTTAACACTGAAGCTTTCTTT. This encodes CASSSDSFNTEAFF.

The V and J genes are TRBV3-1 (or the pseudogene TRBV3-2) and TRBJ2-3; 8 nucleotides match TRBD2. From germline, CDR1 is LGHDT and CDR2 YNNKEL (reference sequence). V lost 1 base, J lost 6 bases, and 3 bases stayed unmatched. The CDR3 extends over 14 amino acids. CDR3 sequence: CASSQAGGMDTQYF. CDR3 DNA sequence: TGTGCCAGCAGCCAAGCGGGGGGGATGGATACGCAGTATTTT.

This clone turned up a few times. The genes are TRBV3-1 (or the pseudogene TRBV3-2) and TRBJ1-3; D call uncertain. The length of the CDR3 is 15 residues. Germline V gene sequence: CDR1 LGHDT, CDR2 YNNKEL (reference sequence). Deletions cut 4 bases from V and 3 bases from J, with 13 bases between. CDR3 loop: CASSPRSTNGNTIYF. Written as DNA, the CDR3 is TGTGCCAGCAGCCCTAGATCGACTAATGGAAACACCATATATTTT.

The chain carries TRBV28 and TRBJ2-1; D might be TRBD2 (7 bases). The V end lost 4 bases, the J end lost 8 bases, and 18 bases lay between the germline ends. There are 15 residues in the CDR3. Germline V gene sequence: CDR1 MDHEN, CDR2 SYDVKM. In nucleotides, the CDR3 is TGTGCCAGCAGTTGGGGGGGGGCCATGGTCCATGAGCAGTTCTTC. Translating gives CASSWGGAMVHEQFF.

The chain recombines TRBV9 with TRBJ1-4; 9 positions agree with TRBD1. The CDR3 is made up of 15 amino acids. Germline V CDR1 and CDR2: SGDLS, YYNGEE. V trimming: 4 bases; J trimming: 5 bases; junction bases outside the gene matches: 6. CDR3 coding DNA: TGTGCCAGCAGCCCTCGACAGGGGGGAAATGAAAAACTGTTTTTT. Translated, it gives CASSPRQGGNEKLFF.

J is TRBJ1-3 and V is TRBV28; D not resolved. This CDR3 spans 16 amino acids. Trimming shortened V by 2 bases and J by 4 bases, and 15 bases separated the two germline ends. Looked up from germline, CDR1 is MDHEN and CDR2 is SYDVKM. CDR3 in amino acids: CASSLIGPSFGNTIYF. CDR3 bases: TGTGCCAGCAGTTTAATTGGGCCAAGCTTCGGAAACACCATATATTTT.

The chain links TRBV19 to TRBJ1-2, with TRBD1 identical over 9 bases. Germline CDR1 LNHDA, CDR2 SQIVND (reference sequence). Trimming removed 3 bases from V and 6 bases from J; junction bases left unmatched: 2. There are 13 residues in the CDR3. CDR3 coding DNA: TGTGCCAGTAGTATGGGACAGGGAGATGGCTACACCTTC. Residues: CASSMGQGDGYTF.

This chain links TRBV29-1 with TRBJ2-3; the D is unclear. This CDR3 has 15 amino acids. Germline loops: CDR1 SQVTM, CDR2 ANQGSEA. With 7 bases removed from V and 4 bases from J, the gap between germline ends came to 21 bases. The DNA of the CDR3 is TGCAGCGCCTCTAACGCAAACTACTTGGCAGATACGCAGTATTTT. Translating it yields CSASNANYLADTQYF.

V gene TRBV7-8 combines with J gene TRBJ1-5, with D unclear. With 2 bases removed from V and 1 base from J, the gap between germline ends came to 12 bases. Germline V CDR1 and CDR2: SGHVS, FQNEAQ. The CDR3 loop spans 16 amino acids. CDR3 in DNA: TGTGCCAGCAGCTTAAAACTCCGTCAAAGCAATCAGCCCCAGCATTTT. Its protein product is CASSLKLRQSNQPQHF.

The chain employs TRBV2 and TRBJ2-5; TRBD2 is a possible D gene (6 bases). CDR1 and CDR2 from the germline V gene are SNHLY and FYNNEI. The CDR3 extends over 15 amino acids. V dropped 4 bases and J dropped 2 bases, with 14 bases sitting between them. CDR3 sequence: CASSGGGVPQETQYF. DNA of the CDR3: TGTGCCAGCAGTGGGGGCGGGGTACCGCAAGAGACCCAGTACTTC. Complete variable domain (other parts from reference TRBV2 and TRBJ2-5): EPEVTQTPSHQVTQMGQEVILRCVPISNHLYFYWYRQILGQKVEFLVSFYNNEISEKSEIFDDQFSVERPDGSNFTLKIRSTKLEDSAMYFCASSGGGVPQETQYFGPGTRLLVL.

The chain combines TRBV19 with TRBJ2-5, with 7 bases identical to TRBD2. This CDR3 has 13 residues. After removal of 5 bases from V and 5 bases from J, the junction contained 5 bases not matched to a gene. Germline CDR1 and CDR2: LNHDA and SQIVND (reference sequence). The CDR3 nucleotides read TGTGCCAGTAGTCGGCAGCGGGGCGAGACCCAGTACTTC. This translates into CASSRQRGETQYF.

The chain carries TRBV11-2 and TRBJ2-1; no reliable D call. Germline assignment: CDR1 SGHAT and CDR2 FQNNGV. There are 15 residues in the CDR3. V was trimmed by 2 bases and J by 3 bases, leaving 11 bases between them. CDR3 sequence reads: CASSLTSENYNEQFF. For the CDR3, the DNA is TGTGCCAGCAGCTTAACGTCAGAAAACTACAATGAGCAGTTCTTC.

The chain carries TRBV6-5 and TRBJ2-1; possible D gene TRBD1, 6 bases. Trimming stripped 2 bases from V and 12 bases from J, with 11 bases between. Germline-derived CDR1 and CDR2 are MNHEY and SVGAGI. The CDR3 has 12 amino acids. Written as DNA, the CDR3 is TGTGCCAGCAGTTACAAGCAGGGGTTGCAGTTCTTC. It specifies CASSYKQGLQFF.

The table lists this clone with a count of one. The gene calls are TRBV28 and TRBJ1-3, with 7 positions matching TRBD1. The germline gives CDR1 MDHEN, CDR2 SYDVKM. This CDR3 spans 15 amino acids. V was pared by 4 bases and J by 4 bases, with 7 bases of the junction left unmatched. In DNA, the CDR3 is TGTGCCAGCAGTTCGGGACAGATGGGGGGAAACACCATATATTTT. Residues: CASSSGQMGGNTIYF.

The rearrangement joins TRBV29-1 to TRBJ1-1, with 10 bases aligning to TRBD1. Losses at the gene ends were 4 bases for V and 2 bases for J; bases not matched to a gene: 1. The CDR3 has 13 amino acids. Germline V gives CDR1 SQVTM, CDR2 ANQGSEA. In nucleotides, the CDR3 is TGCAGCGTTGGGACAGGGGGTAACACTGAAGCTTTCTTT. Translated, it gives CSVGTGGNTEAFF.

Comments on this clone: In the same sample, other DNA sequences code for this CDR3. The chain combines TRBV19 with TRBJ2-5; possible D gene TRBD1, 6 bases. Germline V gives CDR1 LNHDA, CDR2 SQIVND (reference sequence). The V gene lost 4 bases and the J gene lost 2 bases, with 11 bases spanning the gap. This CDR3 contains 14 residues. CDR3 residues: CASSRPGVQETQYF. Here the CDR3 DNA reads TGTGCCAGTAGTAGGCCAGGGGTTCAAGAGACCCAGTACTTC.

The chain links TRBV5-4 to TRBJ2-1, with 14 bases matching TRBD2. This CDR3 is built from 18 residues. Germline CDR1 reads SGHNT; CDR2 reads YYREEE (reference sequence). The V gene end was trimmed by 4 bases and the J gene end by 2 bases; junction bases not matched to a gene: 8. The CDR3 region is CASSRTSGGPTPYNEQFF. CDR3 bases: TGTGCCAGCAGCCGGACTAGCGGGGGGCCAACACCCTACAATGAGCAGTTCTTC.